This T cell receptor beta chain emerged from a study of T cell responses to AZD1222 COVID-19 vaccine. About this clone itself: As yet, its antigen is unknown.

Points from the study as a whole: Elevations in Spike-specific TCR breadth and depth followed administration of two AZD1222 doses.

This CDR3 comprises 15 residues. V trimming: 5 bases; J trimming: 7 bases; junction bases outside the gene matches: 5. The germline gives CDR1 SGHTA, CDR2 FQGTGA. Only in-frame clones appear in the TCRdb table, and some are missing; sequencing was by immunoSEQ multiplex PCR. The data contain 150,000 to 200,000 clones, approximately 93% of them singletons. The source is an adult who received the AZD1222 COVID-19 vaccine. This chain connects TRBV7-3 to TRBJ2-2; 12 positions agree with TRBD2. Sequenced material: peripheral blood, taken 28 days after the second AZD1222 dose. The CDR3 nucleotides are TGTGCCAGCAGCCCCGGGACTAGCGGGTACGGGGAGCTGTTTTTT. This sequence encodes CASSPGTSGYGELFF.